This entry lists 19 T cell receptor beta chains sequenced from one sample in a study of PD-L1 blockade in urothelial cancer. Produced via immunoSEQ multiplex PCR; TCRdb's table is partial and in-frame only. This table holds tens of thousands of clones, approximately 84% found once. The sequenced sample was PBMCs, obtained around atezolizumab (anti-PD-L1) treatment. All receptors derive from a man between 65 and 79 years old with urothelial cancer.

The chain joins TRBV6-4 to TRBJ2-7, with D perhaps TRBD2 (5 bases). Deletions cut 9 bases from V and 5 bases from J, with 8 bases between. In germline, CDR1 is MRHNA, CDR2 SNTAGT. The CDR3 is made up of 10 amino acids. The CDR3 sequence is CARDGDEQYF. The CDR3 coding sequence is TGTGCCAGGGACGGGGACGAGCAGTACTTC.

The V and J genes are TRBV19 and TRBJ2-7, with no clear D. CDR1 is LNHDA, CDR2 SQIVND, per germline (reference sequence). CDR3 length equals 14 residues. V was pared by 1 base and J by 5 bases, with 12 bases between. CDR3 sequence (DNA): TGTGCCAGTAGTATAGGGGCCAGCCGCCACGAGCAGTACTTC. Translation gives CASSIGASRHEQYF.

J is TRBJ2-5 and V is TRBV5-6; the D is unclear. Germline-derived CDR1 and CDR2 are SGHDT and YYEEEE. The CDR3 contains 12 residues. With 2 bases removed from V and 5 bases from J, the gap between germline ends came to 7 bases. This CDR3 is CASSFTRETQYF. The DNA for the CDR3 is TGTGCCAGCAGCTTTACCCGGGAGACCCAGTACTTC.

The table lists this clone with a few counts. The chain couples TRBV21-1 to TRBJ2-6; the DNA was not compared with TRBD2, the D call given in the table. TRBV21-1 is annotated as a pseudogene. The CDR3 covers 18 residues. The CDR3 nucleotides read TGTGCCAGCAGTGCGGGAGGGCCAAGATGGTCTGGGGCCAACGTCCTGACTTTC. Protein product: CASSAGGPRWSGANVLTF.

The V call is TRBV11-2, the J call TRBJ2-7; 8 bases agree with TRBD2. J lost 6 bases, V lost 6 bases, and 13 bases had no gene match. The CDR3 has 15 amino acids. Per germline, CDR1 SGHAT and CDR2 FQNNGV. The CDR3 coding sequence is TGTGCCAGCAGTTCAAGCGGGAGCTTTTCTTCCGAGCAGTACTTC. Protein product: CASSSSGSFSSEQYF.

CDR3 sequence (DNA): TGTGCCAGCAGTTACTCTAGCGGGCGACTGAACAATGAGCAGTTCTTC. It encodes CASSYSSGRLNNEQFF. The V gene is TRBV6-5, the J gene TRBJ2-1, with 7 positions matching TRBD2. This CDR3 spans 16 amino acids. The germline V gene has CDR1 MNHEY and CDR2 SVGAGI. The V gene end was trimmed by 0 bases and the J gene end by 5 bases; junction bases not matched to a gene: 7.

Details on this clone: Other DNA sequences in the sample encode the same CDR3. The chain couples TRBV5-1 to TRBJ2-1, with TRBD2 identical over 14 bases. CDR3 length: 15 amino acids. Unmatched junction bases numbered 4, after V lost 3 bases and J lost 8 bases. Germline V CDR1 and CDR2: SGHRS, YFSETQ. CDR3 nucleotides: TGCGCCAGCAGCTCAGGACTAGCGGGAGGCGATGAGCAGTTCTTC. Its protein is CASSSGLAGGDEQFF.

The chain uses TRBV27 and TRBJ2-1; TRBD2 matches at 9 bases. Germline trimming cut 5 bases from V and 9 bases from J; bases unmatched to any gene: 8. This CDR3 has 14 amino acids. The germline gives CDR1 MNHEY, CDR2 SMNVEV (reference sequence). Here the CDR3 reads CASSPLAGVGEQFF. CDR3 DNA: TGTGCCAGCAGTCCTTTAGCGGGAGTTGGTGAGCAGTTCTTC.

In DNA form, the CDR3 reads TGTGCCAGCAGTGCCCTCGACAGGGTAAGCGAGCAGTACTTC. Protein sequence: CASSALDRVSEQYF. The chain recombines TRBV2 with TRBJ2-7; 7 bases fit TRBD1. The CDR3 totals 14 residues. Trimming cost V 4 bases and J 6 bases; bases outside gene matches: 9. Per the germline V gene, CDR1 is SNHLY and CDR2 is FYNNEI.

The rearrangement uses TRBV5-4 and TRBJ1-3; D unresolved. The CDR3 sequence is 13 residues long. The germline V gene has CDR1 SGHNT and CDR2 YYREEE (reference sequence). Trimming left V 3 bases short and J 6 bases short, with 10 bases between. This chain's CDR3 is CASSSKSENTIYF. As DNA, the CDR3 is TGTGCCAGCAGCTCCAAATCAGAAAACACCATATATTTT.

This chain uses TRBV5-1 with TRBJ2-2, with D possibly being TRBD2 (5 bases). The CDR3 extends over 14 amino acids. Trimming left V 4 bases short and J 8 bases short, with 15 bases between. Germline CDR1 SGHRS, CDR2 YFSETQ. CDR3 coding DNA: TGCGCCAGCAGCCCCGGGGATTCGACTGGGGAGCTGTTTTTT. It specifies CASSPGDSTGELFF.

This clone was picked up one time. V gene TRBV5-1 combines with J gene TRBJ2-7, with TRBD2 matching over 7 bases. CDR3 length: 15 residues. Germline CDR1 and CDR2: SGHRS and YFSETQ. Germline trimming cut 0 bases from V and 3 bases from J; bases unmatched to any gene: 6. The CDR3 sequence: CASSLAAGAHYEQYF. The DNA of the CDR3 is TGCGCCAGCAGCTTGGCTGCGGGAGCGCACTACGAGCAGTACTTC.

The genes are TRBV5-6 and TRBJ2-2, with D perhaps matching TRBD1 (7 bases). CDR3 length: 17 residues. V was clipped by 4 bases and J by 0 bases, with 16 bases between them. Per the germline V gene, CDR1 is SGHDT and CDR2 is YYEEEE. This CDR3 reads CASSPGGTATNTGELFF. DNA of the CDR3: TGTGCCAGCAGCCCGGGCGGGACAGCCACGAACACCGGGGAGCTGTTTTTT.

Notes on this clone: Germline and junction disagree at one end, which may indicate a read error. CDR3 protein: CASSLDRTYEQYF. The CDR3 nucleotides read TGTGCTAGCAGCTTGGACAGGACCTACGAGCAGTACTTC. The chain carries TRBV7-7 and TRBJ2-7, with TRBD1 identical over 7 bases. Per the germline V gene, CDR1 is SSHAT and CDR2 is FNYEAQ (reference sequence). The CDR3 contains 13 residues. The variable domain in full, with the rest retrieved from reference TRBV7-7 and TRBJ2-7, is GAGVSQSPRYKVTKRGQDVTLRCDPISSHATLYWYQQALGQGPEFLTYFNYEAQPDKSGLPSDRFSAERPEGSISTLTIQRTEQRDSAMYRCASSLDRTYEQYFGPGTRLTVT.

In nucleotides, the CDR3 is TGTGCCAGCAGTGGTAATTGGGACAGACCGAACACTGAAGCTTTCTTT. This codes for CASSGNWDRPNTEAFF. V is TRBV28 and J is TRBJ1-1; 7 positions match TRBD1. Germline CDR1 and CDR2: MDHEN and SYDVKM. This CDR3 has 16 amino acids. V dropped 5 bases and J dropped 1; count of bases not matched to a gene: 10.

The chain combines TRBV27 with TRBJ1-3; maybe TRBD1 (6 bases). Trimming took 6 bases from V and 3 from J, leaving 9 bases between them. The CDR3 loop spans 13 amino acids. CDR1 and CDR2 from the germline V gene are MNHEY and SMNVEV (reference sequence). Here the CDR3 reads CASRRTVGNTIYF. CDR3 in DNA: TGTGCCAGCAGACGGACAGTTGGAAACACCATATATTTT.

This chain uses TRBV9 with TRBJ1-2; a weak D match, TRBD1 (6 bases). The V and J ends lost 3 bases and 7 bases respectively, with 19 bases between them. The germline V gene has CDR1 SGDLS and CDR2 YYNGEE. The CDR3 loop spans 15 amino acids. The CDR3 here is CASSGVMDSLTGYTF. CDR3 DNA: TGTGCCAGCAGCGGCGTGATGGACAGTCTGACTGGCTACACCTTC.

The chain employs TRBV5-6 and TRBJ1-1; TRBD1 matches 7 bases. V was pared by 4 bases and J by 4 bases, with 13 bases of the junction left unmatched. This CDR3 spans 16 amino acids. The germline V gene encodes CDR1 SGHDT and CDR2 YYEEEE. Here the CDR3 reads CASSNRGQWGGTEAFF. The CDR3 nucleotides read TGTGCCAGCAGCAACCGGGGACAGTGGGGCGGCACTGAAGCTTTCTTT.

The J gene is TRBJ1-1, the V gene TRBV18; the match to TRBD1 covers 8 bases. The CDR3 covers 14 residues. Unmatched junction bases numbered 3, after V lost 5 bases and J lost 1 base. Germline CDR1 KGHSH, CDR2 LQKENI. CDR3 in DNA: TGTGCCAGCTCAGAAGGACAGGGGAACACTGAAGCTTTCTTT. This sequence encodes CASSEGQGNTEAFF.